This T cell receptor (beta chain) was identified in a study of blood T cell repertoires in COVID-19. Study background: Both acute and convalescent COVID-19 samples were obtained from the United States, Italy and Spain. The analysed material was cDNA or gDNA that came from T cells, B-cell-depleted T cells, or PBMCs.

Per the authors' pipeline: Amplification of reference gene primers provided the estimated nucleated cell counts. Some clones are missing from TCRdb's copy, which holds only in-frame ones; the method was immunoSEQ multiplex PCR. V and J calls plus clone size are reproduced from that table; the DNA served to infer D and trimming. This table has 200,000 to 250,000 clones, 70% to 90% appearing once. The J segment lost 6 bases and the V segment lost 0 bases, leaving 12 bases of the junction unmatched. Per the germline V gene, CDR1 is SGDLS and CDR2 is YYNGEE. The length of the CDR3 is 17 residues. This clonotype originated in a man between 35 and 55 years old with acute or convalescent COVID-19. The chain couples TRBV9 to TRBJ2-1; TRBD2 matches at 7 bases. Sequenced: peripheral blood. CDR3 protein: CASSVGGGTTSTNEQFF. CDR3 sequence (DNA): TGTGCCAGCAGCGTAGGTGGGGGGACGACTAGCACCAATGAGCAGTTCTTC. Full variable domain (outside the CDR3, taken from reference TRBV9 and TRBJ2-1): DSGVTQTPKHLITATGQRVTLRCSPRSGDLSVYWYQQSLDQGLQFLIQYYNGEERAKGNILERFSAQQFPDLHSELNLSSLELGDSALYFCASSVGGGTTSTNEQFFGPGTRLTVL.